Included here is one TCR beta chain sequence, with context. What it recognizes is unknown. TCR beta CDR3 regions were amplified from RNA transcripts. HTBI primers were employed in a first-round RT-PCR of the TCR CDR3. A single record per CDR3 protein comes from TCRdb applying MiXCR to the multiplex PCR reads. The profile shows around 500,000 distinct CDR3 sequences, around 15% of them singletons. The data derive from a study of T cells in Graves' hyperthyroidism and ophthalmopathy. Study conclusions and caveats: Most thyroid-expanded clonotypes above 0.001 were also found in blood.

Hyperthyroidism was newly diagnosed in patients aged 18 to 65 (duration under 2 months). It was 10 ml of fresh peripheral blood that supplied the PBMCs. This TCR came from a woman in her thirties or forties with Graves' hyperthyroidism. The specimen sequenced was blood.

CDR3 nucleotides: TGTGCCTGGCAGGAGGCGGGGGATGAAAAACTGTTTTTT. Translation: CAWQEAGDEKLFF. The chain has TRBV30 and TRBJ1-4; weak D call: TRBD1 (5 bases). The CDR3 spans 13 residues. The V gene's germline CDR1 is GTSNPN and CDR2 SVGIG (reference sequence). V was trimmed by 5 bases and J by 6 bases, leaving 13 bases between them.